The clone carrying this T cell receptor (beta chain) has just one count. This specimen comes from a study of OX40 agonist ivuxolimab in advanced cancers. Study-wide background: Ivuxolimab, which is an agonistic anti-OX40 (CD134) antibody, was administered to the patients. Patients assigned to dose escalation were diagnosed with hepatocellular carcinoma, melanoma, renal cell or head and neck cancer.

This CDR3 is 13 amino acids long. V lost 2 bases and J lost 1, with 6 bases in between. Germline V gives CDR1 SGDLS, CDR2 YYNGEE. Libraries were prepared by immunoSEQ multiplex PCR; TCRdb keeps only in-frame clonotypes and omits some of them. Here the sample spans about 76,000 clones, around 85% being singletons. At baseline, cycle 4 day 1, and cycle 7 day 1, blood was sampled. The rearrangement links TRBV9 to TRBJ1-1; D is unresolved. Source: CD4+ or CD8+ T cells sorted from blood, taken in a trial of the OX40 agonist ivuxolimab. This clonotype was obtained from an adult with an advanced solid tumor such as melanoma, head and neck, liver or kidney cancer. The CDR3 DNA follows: TGTGCCAGCAGCGTCACCTCGAACACTGAAGCTTTCTTT. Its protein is CASSVTSNTEAFF.